These 21 T cell receptor beta chains came from one sample sequenced in a study of CD8 T cells in ankylosing spondylitis. Study conclusions and caveats: Ankylosing spondylitis blood seemed to carry a telltale TCR beta motif made of under 10 highly homologous variants.

Using its own MiXCR run on the 5' RACE reads, TCRdb lists one record per CDR3 protein. The sample contains approximately 520,000 distinct CDR3 sequences, less than 6% of which appear only once. Antigens of these TCRs are unknown. Sequenced: blood, either unsorted or a sorted T cell fraction (not recorded which). These receptors came from a male donor with ankylosing spondylitis.

This clonotype was seen repeatedly, ten times or more. This chain joins TRBV6-5 and TRBJ1-4; 10 nucleotides match TRBD1. Trimming cost V 2 bases and J 6 bases; bases outside gene matches: 6. CDR3 length equals 16 residues. Germline V gives CDR1 MNHEY, CDR2 SVGAGI. CDR3 DNA: TGTGCCAGCAGTTACGGGTTGGGGACAGGGGATGAAAAACTGTTTTTT. Translating it yields CASSYGLGTGDEKLFF.

This clonotype appeared many times. V gene TRBV6-2 or TRBV6-3 combines with J gene TRBJ2-1; the D is unclear. The germline V and J ends were trimmed by 7 bases and 3 bases, with 16 bases remaining between them. The V gene's germline CDR1 is MNHEY and CDR2 SVGEGT. The CDR3 sequence is 15 residues long. The CDR3 region is CASTAPQGYYNEQFF. The CDR3 region has the DNA TGTGCCAGCACAGCACCGCAAGGATACTACAATGAGCAGTTCTTC.

The chain joins TRBV5-1 to TRBJ2-7, with a weak D call TRBD2 (6 bases). Germline CDR1 is SGHRS and CDR2 is YFSETQ. The CDR3 covers 17 residues. V lost 0 bases, J lost 0 bases, and 16 bases lay in between. The CDR3 sequence is CASSLGVDGGGSYEQYF. For the CDR3, the DNA is TGCGCCAGCAGCTTGGGGGTGGACGGGGGAGGCTCCTACGAGCAGTACTTC.

This clonotype was seen many times. The rearrangement uses TRBV5-1 and TRBJ2-3, with TRBD2 identical over 13 bases. The CDR3 loop spans 20 amino acids. CDR1 is SGHRS, CDR2 YFSETQ, per germline. J lost 2 bases, V lost 0 bases, and 12 bases had no gene match. CDR3 in DNA: TGCGCCAGCAGCTTGGTCGGACTAGCGGGGGCCTTAGCAGACACAGATACGCAGTATTTT. Its translation is CASSLVGLAGALADTDTQYF.

Ten or more counts support this clonotype. The chain combines TRBV28 with TRBJ2-4, with D unclear. Germline CDR1 and CDR2: MDHEN and SYDVKM. The V and J ends lost 8 bases and 11 bases respectively, with 10 bases between them. The CDR3 length is 10 residues. In nucleotides, the CDR3 is TGTGCCAGCGGGGATTCGGTTCAGTACTTC. This encodes CASGDSVQYF.

As for this clonotype: One base away lies a much larger clone, so this may be a sequencing read error. The chain joins TRBV20-1 to TRBJ1-5; D may be TRBD1 (5 bases). Trimming shortened V by 2 bases and J by 6 bases, and 11 bases separated the two germline ends. The CDR3 runs 13 residues. CDR1 is DFQATT, CDR2 SNEGSKA, per germline (reference sequence). The CDR3 DNA sequence: TGCAGTGCTAGAACGTCAGGGTTTCAGCCCCAGCATTTT. Amino acids: CSARTSGFQPQHF.

This clonotype was recorded at least ten times. This rearrangement joins TRBV12-3 or TRBV12-4 to TRBJ1-1; D unresolved. V was clipped by 6 bases and J by 1 base, with 12 bases between them. The CDR3 is 14 amino acids. CDR3 sequence (DNA): TGTGCCAGCAGGTCGGGCCGAAAGAACACTGAAGCTTTCTTT. Translated, it gives CASRSGRKNTEAFF.

This clonotype was recorded many times. The chain recombines TRBV3-1 with TRBJ2-3; 9 positions match TRBD2. Germline loops: CDR1 LGHDT, CDR2 YNNKEL (reference sequence). V dropped 0 bases and J dropped 6; count of bases not matched to a gene: 7. There are 16 residues in the CDR3. This chain's CDR3 is CASSQDGAGGSDTQYF. The CDR3, as DNA: TGTGCCAGCAGCCAAGACGGAGCGGGGGGCTCCGATACGCAGTATTTT.

This clonotype came up many times. The CDR3 coding sequence is TGTGCCAGCAGCCAAGGCGACAGGGGAACTGAAGCTTTCTTT. It specifies CASSQGDRGTEAFF. The chain employs TRBV4-2 and TRBJ1-1; 8 nucleotides align to TRBD1. The germline CDR1 and CDR2 sequences are LGHNA and YNFKEQ. The junction had 3 bases not matched to a gene; V was cut back by 1 base and J by 5 bases. This CDR3 is 14 amino acids long.

This clonotype has at least ten counts. J is TRBJ2-3 and V is TRBV5-1; no definite D call. There are 14 residues in the CDR3. In germline, CDR1 is SGHRS, CDR2 YFSETQ. V was trimmed by 6 bases and J by 3 bases, leaving 14 bases between them. Written as DNA, the CDR3 is TGCGCCAGCACATCAGGAGCCGGTACAGATACGCAGTATTTT. Translation: CASTSGAGTDTQYF.

The table lists this clonotype with many counts. The chain combines TRBV7-9 with TRBJ2-7; no clear D gene. The CDR3 consists of 11 residues. V lost 3 bases and J 4 bases, leaving 4 bases between the germline ends. CDR1 and CDR2 (germline): SEHNR, FQNEAQ (reference sequence). CDR3 sequence: CASSFQYEQYF. In DNA, the CDR3 is TGTGCCAGCAGCTTCCAGTACGAGCAGTACTTC.

This clonotype was observed many times. The chain joins TRBV20-1 to TRBJ2-5, with D possibly matching TRBD2 (5 bases). V lost 3 bases and J lost 2, with 10 bases in between. CDR3 length: 13 residues. CDR1 DFQATT and CDR2 SNEGSKA come from the germline V gene (reference sequence). The DNA for the CDR3 is TGCAGTGCTAGCCCTAGCAGACAAGAGACCCAGTACTTC. Protein: CSASPSRQETQYF.

This clonotype was recorded many times. V and J are TRBV6-1 and TRBJ1-4; D is undetermined. V shed 5 bases and J shed 0 bases, with 16 bases lying between them. CDR1 MNHNS and CDR2 SASEGT come from the germline V gene. The CDR3 length is 17 residues. As DNA, the CDR3 is TGTGCCAGCAGTACCCGGACGGACCTTGCAACTAATGAAAAACTGTTTTTT. Translation: CASSTRTDLATNEKLFF.

This clonotype has at least ten counts. The rearrangement uses TRBV29-1 and TRBJ1-1; no definite D call. V lost 2 bases and J 3 bases, leaving 7 bases between the germline ends. The germline V gene encodes CDR1 SQVTM and CDR2 ANQGSEA. The CDR3 is made up of 12 amino acids. The CDR3 DNA reads as TGCAGCGTTGAAAGCGGGTACACTGAAGCTTTCTTT. Its translation: CSVESGYTEAFF.

In this sample, this clonotype turned up many times. J is TRBJ2-7 and V is TRBV7-2; D call uncertain. The length of the CDR3 is 14 residues. Germline V lookup: CDR1 SGHTA, CDR2 FQGNSA. Trimming removed 5 bases at V and 4 bases at J, with 15 bases between. CDR3 sequence: CASSQTDVSYEQYF. The CDR3 DNA is TGTGCCAGCAGCCAAACAGATGTTTCGTACGAGCAGTACTTC.

Ten or more counts support this clonotype. The chain couples TRBV7-2 to TRBJ2-7; no definite D call. Germline V gene data show CDR1 as SGHTA and CDR2 as FQGNSA. The V and J ends lost 4 bases and 6 bases respectively, with 10 bases between them. The CDR3 loop spans 12 amino acids. CDR3: CASSYMGSEQYF. Here the CDR3 DNA reads TGTGCCAGCAGCTATATGGGTTCCGAGCAGTACTTC.

There are many counts of this clonotype. This rearrangement joins TRBV4-3 to TRBJ1-4; no reliable D call. The CDR3 is made up of 12 amino acids. Trimming shortened V by 1 base and J by 6 bases, and 3 bases separated the two germline ends. Germline loops: CDR1 LGHNA, CDR2 YSLEER. CDR3 sequence: CASSQGDEKLFF. Here the CDR3 DNA reads TGCGCCAGCAGCCAAGGTGATGAAAAACTGTTTTTT.

This clonotype has a count of ten or more. V gene TRBV6-2 or TRBV6-3 combines with J gene TRBJ2-3; no definite D call. Germline V gene sequence: CDR1 MNHEY, CDR2 SVGEGT. Trimming took 7 bases from V and 4 from J, leaving 15 bases between them. The CDR3 contains 14 residues. CDR3 coding DNA: TGTGCCAGCACCTCCAGATCTTTGGCAGATACGCAGTATTTT. This gives the protein CASTSRSLADTQYF.

This clonotype was seen ten or more times. V is TRBV7-9 and J is TRBJ2-2; 7 bases fit TRBD2. The J segment lost 2 bases and the V segment lost 2 bases, leaving 5 bases of the junction unmatched. The CDR3 consists of 16 residues. Germline V gene lookup returns CDR1 SEHNR and CDR2 FQNEAQ (reference sequence). DNA for the CDR3: TGTGCCAGCAGCTTACCGTCGGGGGGAAACACCGGGGAGCTGTTTTTT. This translates into CASSLPSGGNTGELFF.

Ten or more counts support this clonotype. The CDR3, as DNA: TGTGCCATCAGTGAGTCCAAGGGGGGGCAGTTCTTC. Amino acids: CAISESKGGQFF. This chain links TRBV10-3 with TRBJ2-1; D might be TRBD1 or TRBD2, each matching 6 bases. This CDR3 has 12 amino acids. The germline V gene has CDR1 ENHRY and CDR2 SYGVKD. Trimming removed 0 bases from V and 12 bases from J, with 9 bases in between.

The chain joins TRBV4-1 to TRBJ1-2, with D uncertain. From germline, CDR1 is MGHRA and CDR2 YSYEKL. This CDR3 comprises 14 residues. V dropped 1 base and J dropped 0 bases, with 6 bases sitting between them. The CDR3 sequence: CASSQVISNYGYTF. CDR3 in DNA: TGCGCCAGCAGCCAAGTAATTTCTAACTATGGCTACACCTTC.